This TCR beta chain was found in a study of blood T cell repertoires in COVID-19. The CDR3 extends over 15 amino acids. Germline V CDR1 and CDR2: SGHRS, YFSETQ. Germline trimming cut 5 bases from V and 3 bases from J; bases unmatched to any gene: 8. Under the authors' procedure: Amplification from reference gene primers served as the basis for estimated nucleated cell counts. Repertoires were generated with immunoSEQ multiplex PCR, while TCRdb's copy carries only in-frame clones and drops some. V and J calls and clone size follow that table, whereas D and trimming were derived from the DNA. The sample records over 85,000 clones, about 79% being singletons.

This sequence joins TRBV5-1 and TRBJ2-1, with 7 positions matching TRBD2. The sequence came from a man between 60 and 75 years old with acute or convalescent COVID-19. Material for sequencing was peripheral blood. The CDR3 loop is CASRGGSEIYNEQFF. The CDR3 DNA sequence: TGCGCCAGCAGGGGCGGGAGCGAAATCTACAATGAGCAGTTCTTC.